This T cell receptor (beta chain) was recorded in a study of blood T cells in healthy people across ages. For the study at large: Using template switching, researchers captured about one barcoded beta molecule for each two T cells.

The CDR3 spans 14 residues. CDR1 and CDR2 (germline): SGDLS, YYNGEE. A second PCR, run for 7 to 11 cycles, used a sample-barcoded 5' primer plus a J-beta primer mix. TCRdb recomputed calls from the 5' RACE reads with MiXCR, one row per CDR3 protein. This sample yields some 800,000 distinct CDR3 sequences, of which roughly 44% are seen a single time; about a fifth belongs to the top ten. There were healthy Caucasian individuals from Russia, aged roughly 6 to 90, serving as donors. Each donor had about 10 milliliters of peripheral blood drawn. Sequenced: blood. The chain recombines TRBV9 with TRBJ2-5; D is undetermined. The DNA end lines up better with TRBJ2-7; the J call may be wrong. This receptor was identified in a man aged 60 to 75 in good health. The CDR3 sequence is CASSVGIGLYEQYF. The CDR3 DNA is TGTGCCAGCAGCGTAGGTATAGGGCTGTACGAGCAGTACTTC.